The rows below give T cell receptor beta chains drawn from one sample of a study of cytomegalovirus exposure and HLA in healthy donors. Generated by immunoSEQ multiplex PCR, the TCRdb table keeps only in-frame clones and is missing some. The sample contains some 150,000 clones, approximately 82% of which appear only once. Sequenced input: PBMCs. Receptor source: a male donor in good health and CMV-seronegative. CDR3s include the opening cysteine and the closing phenylalanine or tryptophan. D genes are given only for firm matches. Size tells how often a clone was seen (once, few, many) or the class of an expanded clone, and some rows leave it out.

NA,TRBJ2-7,TRBV5-1,NA,TGCGCCAGCAGCTTCCAACAGGGACCCTACGAGCAGTACTTC,CASSFQQGPYEQYF
TRBD1,TRBJ2-3,TRBV7-2,once,TGTGCCAGCAGCTTACTACAGGGGGCCACAGATACGCAGTATTTT,CASSLLQGATDTQYF
TRBD1,TRBJ2-3,TRBV5-1,NA,TGCGCCAGCAGCCCCGGACAGGGCACAGATACGCAGTATTTT,CASSPGQGTDTQYF
NA,TRBJ2-5,TRBV29-1,NA,TGCAGCGTGCAAGGGGGGGACACACAAGAGACCCAGTACTTC,CSVQGGDTQETQYF
TRBD1,TRBJ1-2,TRBV4-3,NA,TGCGCCAGCAGCCAAGGCGAGGGGGCGGCTGGCTACACCTTC,CASSQGEGAAGYTF
NA,TRBJ2-7,TRBV7-2,NA,TGTGCCAGCAGCCCCCCTCAGGGGCCTTCCTACGAGCAGTACTTC,CASSPPQGPSYEQYF
TRBD1,TRBJ2-7,TRBV4-1,NA,TGCGCCAGCAGCCCGAGGGACAGGGCGGCCGTCGAGCAGTACTTC,CASSPRDRAAVEQYF
NA,TRBJ1-2,TRBV7-2,NA,TGTGCCAGCAGCTCCCGGGATCCTAAGGGCTATGGCTACACCTTC,CASSSRDPKGYGYTF
TRBD1,TRBJ2-1,TRBV30,NA,TGTGCCTGGAGTCCTGGGACAGAGGGGCCGGTCTTC,CAWSPGTEGPVF
TRBD1,TRBJ2-7,TRBV7-2,few,TGTGCCAGCAGCTTAGGCCCGGGACAGCACTACGAGCAGTACTTC,CASSLGPGQHYEQYF
TRBD2,TRBJ2-1,TRBV18,NA,TGTGCCAGCTCACCAAGAACTAGCGGAAGCTCCTACAATGAGCAGTTCTTC,CASSPRTSGSSYNEQFF
NA,TRBJ2-7,TRBV6-5,NA,TGTGCCAGCAGCCGGACAGCCGACTACGAGCAGTACTTC,CASSRTADYEQYF
TRBD2,TRBJ2-2,TRBV12-5,NA,TGTGCTAGTGGTTCCAATCTCGGGGGGGGCGCCGGGGAGCTGTTTTTT,CASGSNLGGGAGELFF
TRBD1,TRBJ2-7,TRBV11-2,NA,TGTGCCAGCAGCCGGGACAGCCTCTACGAGCAGTACTTC,CASSRDSLYEQYF
TRBD1,TRBJ2-3,TRBV2,once,TGTGCCAGCAACGAACCAGGGGGCGCGACAGATACGCAGTATTTT,CASNEPGGATDTQYF
TRBD2,TRBJ2-1,TRBV6-4,NA,TGTGCCAGCAGTGAACTAGCGGGGGCCAGGGAGCAGTTCTTC,CASSELAGAREQFF
NA,TRBJ2-7,TRBV19,few,TGTGCCAGTAGTATAGACGCCGGTGCGAGCTCCTACGAGCAGTACTTC,CASSIDAGASSYEQYF
TRBD1,TRBJ1-1,TRBV28,NA,TGTGCCAGCAGTTTAGACAGGGTGCGCACTGAAGCTTTCTTT,CASSLDRVRTEAFF
NA,TRBJ1-1,TRBV7-9,NA,TGTTCCAGCAACCCCGGGGTCTCCCTCCTCGGGAACACTGAAGCTTTCTTT,CSSNPGVSLLGNTEAFF
TRBD1,TRBJ2-3,TRBV6-5,NA,TGTGCCAGCAGTTACTCCACAGGGGGCGTTGGAGATACGCAGTATTTT,CASSYSTGGVGDTQYF
TRBD2,TRBJ2-1,TRBV10-3,NA,TGTGCCACCAGGACTAGCGGGAGCTCCTACAATGAGCAGTTCTTC,CATRTSGSSYNEQFF
NA,TRBJ2-5,TRBV7-2,NA,TGTGCCAGCAGCTTAGCGTGGAGGTCGGAGACCCAGTACTTC,CASSLAWRSETQYF
NA,TRBJ2-1,TRBV28,NA,TGTGCCAGCAGTTTACCCGGGAGTCCCTACAATGAGCAGTTCTTC,CASSLPGSPYNEQFF
TRBD1,TRBJ2-1,TRBV6-5,NA,TGTGCCAGCAGTTACTCGGGACAGTTCTACAATGAGCAGTTCTTC,CASSYSGQFYNEQFF
NA,TRBJ2-2,TRBV7-3,NA,TGTGCCAGCAGCTCGACTAGTCACGGGTCGAACACCGGGGAGCTGTTTTTT,CASSSTSHGSNTGELFF
NA,TRBJ1-1,TRBV4-3,NA,TGCGCCAGCAGCCAAGATCAGGGTTCGGAAGCTTTCTTT,CASSQDQGSEAFF
TRBD1,TRBJ2-1,TRBV13,NA,TGTGCCAGCAGCTTGACGGACAGGTGGAATGAGCAGTTCTTC,CASSLTDRWNEQFF
TRBD1,TRBJ2-7,TRBV28,NA,TGTGCCAGCAGCACAGGGGGGATTGGGTACGAGCAGTACTTC,CASSTGGIGYEQYF
NA,TRBJ2-1,TRBV7-3,NA,TGTGCCAGCAGCCAGGACAGCTCCGGCCGCAATGAGCAGTTCTTC,CASSQDSSGRNEQFF
TRBD1,TRBJ1-1,TRBV11-3,NA,TGTGCCAGCAGCTCCGGACAGGGAGACACTGAAGCTTTCTTT,CASSSGQGDTEAFF
TRBD2,TRBJ2-2,TRBV6-4,few,TGTGCCAGCAGTGTGTCTAGCGGAACCACCGGGGAGCTGTTTTTT,CASSVSSGTTGELFF
TRBD1,TRBJ1-1,TRBV7-2,NA,TGTGCCAGCACCACCCAGGGGGTTGGAGAAGCTTTCTTT,CASTTQGVGEAFF
NA,TRBJ2-3,TRBV6-6,NA,TGTGCCAGCATTTTACAGTGGCCAAGCACAGATACGCAGTATTTT,CASILQWPSTDTQYF
NA,TRBJ2-2,TRBV15,once,TGTGCCACCAGCGGAACGGGGGGCCTTTTGACCGGGGAGCTGTTTTTT,CATSGTGGLLTGELFF
NA,TRBJ2-2,TRBV7-6,NA,TGTGCCAGCAGTGCAAAAGCCGGGTACACCGGGGAGCTGTTTTTT,CASSAKAGYTGELFF
NA,TRBJ1-1,TRBV29-1,once,TGCGGAATCCCCCCGGGGAACACTGAAGCTTTCTTT,CGIPPGNTEAFF
NA,TRBJ1-2,TRBV6-5,medium-sized,TGTGCCAGCACCAGGGGTCAGGGCTACACCTTC,CASTRGQGYTF
TRBD2,TRBJ2-1,TRBV5-4,NA,TGTGCCAGCAGCCAAGGGTTAGCGGGAGGGCCGTGGAATGAGCAGTTCTTC,CASSQGLAGGPWNEQFF
TRBD2,TRBJ2-5,TRBV5-6,NA,TGTGCCAGCAGCTCGCTTAGACTAGCGGCAGAGACCCAGTACTTC,CASSSLRLAAETQYF
NA,TRBJ2-7,TRBV19,NA,TGTGCCAGTAGTATAGACGGAGGGTTAACCTACGAGCAGTACTTC,CASSIDGGLTYEQYF
TRBD1,TRBJ2-1,TRBV29-1,NA,TGCAGCGTGGGGGACCTTCCGGGACAGGGGGCCGATGAGCAGTTCTTC,CSVGDLPGQGADEQFF
NA,TRBJ2-2,TRBV13,NA,TGTGCCAGCAGCTTAGTCCCCGACCGGGAACTGTTTTTT,CASSLVPDRELFF
TRBD1,TRBJ2-1,TRBV25-1,NA,TGTGCCAGCATCCCCGGGACAGGGGTGGCCAATGAGCAGTTCTTC,CASIPGTGVANEQFF
TRBD1,TRBJ1-3,TRBV9,NA,TGTGCCAGCAGCGTACAGGACAGGGCCCCTGGAAACACCATATATTTT,CASSVQDRAPGNTIYF
TRBD1,TRBJ1-2,TRBV10-3,NA,TGTGCCATCAGTGAGACCAGGGGGAACTATGGCTACACCTTC,CAISETRGNYGYTF
TRBD2,TRBJ2-1,TRBV14,NA,TGTGCCAGCAGCCGATATATGGGACTAGCGGGAGGGACAAGCTCCTACAATGAGCAGTTCTTC,CASSRYMGLAGGTSSYNEQFF
TRBD1,TRBJ2-7,TRBV29-1,once,TGCAGCGGGGACAGGTCCCACGAGCAGTACTTC,CSGDRSHEQYF
NA,TRBJ2-1,TRBV2,NA,TGTGCCAGCAGTGATATCTCCCTATACAATGAGCAGTTCTTC,CASSDISLYNEQFF
TRBD1,TRBJ1-1,TRBV19,NA,TGTGCCAGTATGCCGGGACAGAGGAACACTGAAGCTTTCTTT,CASMPGQRNTEAFF
TRBD1,TRBJ1-5,TRBV28,NA,TGTGCCAGCAGGCAACAGGGGGGCAATCAGCCCCAGCATTTT,CASRQQGGNQPQHF
TRBD1,TRBJ2-1,TRBV7-6,NA,TGTGCCAGCAGCCTCCGACAGGGGGCATCCTACAATGAGCAGTTCTTC,CASSLRQGASYNEQFF
TRBD2,TRBJ2-3,TRBV14,NA,TGTGCCAGCAGCCGTACTAGCGCACTAGATACGCAGTATTTT,CASSRTSALDTQYF
TRBD1,TRBJ1-5,TRBV7-6,NA,TGTGCCAGCAGCTTAGCTGGGACAGGGGTTAGCAATCAGCCCCAGCATTTT,CASSLAGTGVSNQPQHF
TRBD1,TRBJ1-5,TRBV30,NA,TGTGCCTGTACGGGACAGGGGAGTTGGCCCCAGCATTTT,CACTGQGSWPQHF